Detailed here is one T cell receptor (beta chain). Its antigen is as yet unknown. This sample includes further DNA sequences coding for the same CDR3. This entry comes from a study of T cells in pancreatic ductal adenocarcinoma. Notes on the study in general: Mean clonality was approximately 0.1 in tumors and about 0.069 in blood, not significantly different. Results skew toward the minority of patients with early-stage disease. Blood had more productive templates and roughly 8-fold more unique clonotypes than tumor.

Germline V gene data show CDR1 as MNHEY and CDR2 as SVGAGI. Between the trimmed V and J ends, which lost 0 bases and 7 bases, there was a span of 7 bases. This CDR3 spans 13 amino acids. The selected patients with pancreatic ductal adenocarcinoma had surgery but no neoadjuvant therapy. Using immunoSEQ multiplex PCR, the repertoire was profiled, and TCRdb retains in-frame clones only, with some absent. The sample lists 100,000 or so clones, over 90% occurring once. The V call is TRBV6-5, the J call TRBJ1-5; D is undetermined. The sample comprised PBMCs. The source of this sequence is a human donor with pancreatic ductal adenocarcinoma. CDR3 bases: TGTGCCAGCAGTTACTCTCGAGGACAGCCCCAGCATTTT. The encoded protein is CASSYSRGQPQHF.